This T cell receptor beta chain comes out of a study of blood T cell repertoires in COVID-19. Study background: Acute-phase and convalescent COVID-19 samples originated in the United States, Italy and Spain. PBMCs, B-cell-depleted T cells, or T cells provided the cDNA or gDNA that made up the material.

Between the trimmed V and J ends, which lost 3 bases and 10 bases, there was a span of 13 bases. Germline CDR1 and CDR2: SGHNT and YENEEA. The CDR3 spans 14 residues. This clone was seen a handful of times. In the original analysis: For nucleated cells, counts were estimated from reference gene primer amplification. Sequencing was performed with immunoSEQ multiplex PCR; in TCRdb, only in-frame clones are kept and a portion is missing. That table furnishes V, J and clone size, whereas the DNA furnished D and trimming. Of around 25,000 clones in the sample, more than 75% were seen once. The clonotype comes from a man aged 50-60 years with active COVID-19. Sequenced: peripheral blood. The rearrangement joins TRBV11-3 to TRBJ1-6, with TRBD1 as a possible D gene (5 bases). This CDR3 is CASSFGQGGSPLHF. The DNA for the CDR3 is TGTGCCAGCAGCTTTGGTCAGGGCGGCTCACCCCTCCACTTT.